These T cell receptor beta chains were read from a single sample in a study of T cell repertoires in cytomegalovirus infection. TCRdb passed the reads through MiXCR, listing each CDR3 protein once. The table records under 150,000 distinct CDR3 sequences, about 10% of them present only once. Sequencing used PBMCs. The source of these receptors is a human donor in good health (CMV status not recorded). Some clones in this sample may be carry-over from other donors' samples. Both conserved end residues are trimmed from each CDR3. Each record gives: V gene, CDR3 length, J gene, clone size, CDR3 protein. Only some rows state a clone size, as once, few, many or a class for expanded clones.

v_gene: TRBV6-1
len: 13
j_gene: TRBJ1-5
abundance: many
CDR3aa: ASSSGGIWNQPQH

v_gene: TRBV29-1
len: 11
j_gene: TRBJ1-3
abundance: NA
CDR3aa: SVGERAGNTIY

v_gene: TRBV9
len: 16
j_gene: TRBJ2-1
abundance: few
CDR3aa: ASSASGTSGRFYNEQF

v_gene: TRBV2
len: 11
j_gene: TRBJ2-7
abundance: many
CDR3aa: ASSDQGSYEQY

v_gene: TRBV6-6
len: 10
j_gene: TRBJ1-1
abundance: many
CDR3aa: ASSYSGGGAF

v_gene: TRBV20-1
len: 10
j_gene: TRBJ1-2
abundance: few
CDR3aa: SAGSPNYGYT

v_gene: TRBV12-3/TRBV12-4
len: 12
j_gene: TRBJ2-7
abundance: NA
CDR3aa: ASSSLAGGDEQY

v_gene: TRBV28
len: 9
j_gene: TRBJ1-1
abundance: once
CDR3aa: ASIRNTEAF

v_gene: TRBV28
len: 15
j_gene: TRBJ1-1
abundance: NA
CDR3aa: ASSLERAGQGAIEAF

v_gene: TRBV15
len: 13
j_gene: TRBJ1-1
abundance: many
CDR3aa: ATSRLMQASTEAF

v_gene: TRBV20-1
len: 14
j_gene: TRBJ2-7
abundance: many
CDR3aa: SAENSGDRFSYEQY

v_gene: TRBV20-1
len: 13
j_gene: TRBJ2-1
abundance: many
CDR3aa: SARAVSGAYNEQF

v_gene: TRBV15
len: 14
j_gene: TRBJ1-3
abundance: many
CDR3aa: ATSRDGRGSGNTIY

v_gene: TRBV20-1
len: 12
j_gene: TRBJ1-2
abundance: many
CDR3aa: SARSGERDYGYT

v_gene: TRBV20-1
len: 11
j_gene: TRBJ2-3
abundance: NA
CDR3aa: SASGTSGYTQY

v_gene: TRBV4-1
len: 12
j_gene: TRBJ2-2
abundance: many
CDR3aa: ASSQELGAGELF

v_gene: TRBV2
len: 13
j_gene: TRBJ1-2
abundance: many
CDR3aa: ASSLKRSQGYGYT

v_gene: TRBV28
len: 13
j_gene: TRBJ2-1
abundance: many
CDR3aa: ASSSSLSSYNEQF

v_gene: TRBV20-1
len: 15
j_gene: TRBJ1-6
abundance: many
CDR3aa: SARVTGAASNNSPLH

v_gene: TRBV5-1
len: 13
j_gene: TRBJ2-7
abundance: many
CDR3aa: ASSDGDDLPYEQY

v_gene: TRBV29-1
len: 13
j_gene: TRBJ1-1
abundance: NA
CDR3aa: SVERRGAPDTEAF

v_gene: TRBV6-2/TRBV6-3
len: 14
j_gene: TRBJ1-2
abundance: few
CDR3aa: ASSYSPGRVNYGYT

v_gene: TRBV2
len: 12
j_gene: TRBJ1-2
abundance: few
CDR3aa: ASSATTLGVGYT

v_gene: TRBV20-1
len: 11
j_gene: TRBJ1-4
abundance: many
CDR3aa: SAKTGLNEKLF